By share, the clone carrying this TCR beta chain ranks as medium-sized (0.01 to 0.1%). Its target is not known. The length of the CDR3 is 16 residues. Germline assignment: CDR1 MDHEN and CDR2 SYDVKM. V lost 1 base to trimming and J lost 8 bases, with 18 bases between them. TCRdb processed the reads anew with MiXCR; each CDR3 protein has one entry. This table holds approximately 19,000 distinct CDR3 sequences, 20% to 25% found once. These data originate in a study of lung T cells in sarcoidosis with Löfgren's syndrome. For the study at large: Analyses focused on Löfgren's syndrome patients.

Study-wide results and limits: Versus controls, Löfgren's syndrome patients reportedly showed TRAV12-1 and TRBV2 as most expanded.

This sequence joins TRBV28 and TRBJ1-3, with D possibly being TRBD1 (5 bases). The sequenced material came from CD4+ T cells from PBMCs. This TCR was sampled from a human donor with sarcoidosis (Löfgren's syndrome or another form), or a control subject (not recorded which). CDR3 sequence (DNA): TGTGCCAGCAGTTTATTACCAGGGAGGATAGAGGACACCATATATTTT. It translates to CASSLLPGRIEDTIYF.